The 6 T cell receptor beta chains in this list originate from one sample, sequenced in a study of graft-versus-host responses after intestinal transplantation. The repertoire was sequenced with immunoSEQ multiplex PCR; TCRdb's copy has only in-frame clones and lacks some. This repertoire shows about 71,000 clones, roughly 94% found once; its top ten account for roughly 0.53%. Their recognized antigens are unknown. The source material was unstimulated CD8+ T cells sorted from spleen or lymph node cells, sampled before intestinal transplant. These receptors all stem from a human donor who received an intestinal transplant.

The rearrangement links TRBV7-3 to TRBJ2-1, with D perhaps TRBD2 (6 bases). Germline assignment: CDR1 SGHTA and CDR2 FQGTGA. With 2 bases removed from V and 4 bases from J, the gap between germline ends came to 15 bases. The CDR3 runs to 16 residues. CDR3 in amino acids: CASSLQPAGSYNEQFF. The DNA of the CDR3 is TGTGCCAGCAGCTTACAACCAGCGGGTTCTTACAATGAGCAGTTCTTC.

The chain recombines TRBV7-2 with TRBJ2-3; D remains ambiguous. Germline assignment: CDR1 SGHTA and CDR2 FQGNSA. This CDR3 contains 14 residues. Between the trimmed V and J ends, which lost 7 bases and 6 bases, there was a span of 17 bases. CDR3 nucleotide sequence: TGTGCCAGCATCCAGCAGGCGGTTGGGGATACGCAGTATTTT. This encodes CASIQQAVGDTQYF.

The V call is TRBV6-5, the J call TRBJ2-1; D unclear. Per the germline V gene, CDR1 is MNHEY and CDR2 is SVGAGI. The CDR3 has 12 amino acids. V was clipped by 0 bases and J by 6 bases, with 3 bases between them. CDR3 sequence: CASSYSSNEQFF. The CDR3 nucleotides read TGTGCCAGCAGTTACTCGAGCAATGAGCAGTTCTTC.

The chain joins TRBV13 to TRBJ2-2, with D uncertain. Germline CDR1 PRHDT, CDR2 FYEKMQ (reference sequence). V was clipped by 4 bases and J by 0 bases, with 0 bases between them. CDR3 length: 12 residues. The CDR3 loop reads CASSSNTGELFF. CDR3 bases: TGTGCCAGCAGCTCGAACACCGGGGAGCTGTTTTTT.

The CDR3 protein is CASSRPTREINSYEQYF. The CDR3 coding sequence is TGTGCCAGTAGCCGTCCTACCCGGGAGATAAACTCCTACGAGCAGTACTTC. The V gene is TRBV19, the J gene TRBJ2-7; possible D gene TRBD2, 6 bases. Looked up from germline, CDR1 is LNHDA and CDR2 is SQIVND (reference sequence). V lost 6 bases and J lost 0, with 21 bases in between. The CDR3 runs 17 residues.

The count of this clone is one. The gene calls are TRBV28 and TRBJ2-5; TRBD1 might be the D (5 bases). The CDR3 has 15 amino acids. Germline V gene data show CDR1 as MDHEN and CDR2 as SYDVKM. Trimming took 10 bases from V and 4 from J, leaving 22 bases between them. The CDR3 loop is CAIALGFRDSETQYF. As DNA, the CDR3 is TGTGCCATCGCTTTAGGTTTCAGGGATTCAGAGACCCAGTACTTC.